This T cell receptor (beta chain) originates from a study of T cell clones after liver transplantation. Study overall: Pre-transplant mixed lymphocyte reactions yielded third-party-reactive TCRbeta sequences as comparators for graft-donor-reactive sequences. At least one year of complete immunosuppression withdrawal without enzymes over twice normal defined tolerance. Study outcomes and limitations: Low donor cell numbers restricted donor-reactive repertoire measurement in a couple of subjects. Graft donor-reactive T cells may have migrated into the graft rather than being deleted.

Concerning this clone itself: The antigen is unknown.

Sequencing was performed with immunoSEQ multiplex PCR; in TCRdb, only in-frame clones are kept and a portion is missing. The top ten clones hold 15% of a sample with 60,000 or so clones, over 70% of them seen once. The germline V gene encodes CDR1 MNHEY and CDR2 SVGAGI. The CDR3 consists of 13 residues. V dropped 6 bases and J dropped 8 bases, with 16 bases sitting between them. The V call is TRBV6-5, the J call TRBJ1-2; perhaps TRBD1 as D (5 bases). This TCR was recovered from a human donor who received a liver transplant. The sequencing used CD4+ T cells from blood, collected before liver transplant. CDR3: CASRMTALEGYTF. The DNA of the CDR3 is TGTGCCAGCAGGATGACAGCCCTCGAGGGCTACACCTTC.